The 17 T cell receptor beta chains listed next were all sequenced from one sample in a study of tumor-infiltrating lymphocytes in primary liver carcinoma. The study co-extracted DNA and RNA from approximately 20-30 mg of unsorted bulk tissue. Constant-region priming of roughly 0.45 ug total RNA yielded TCR beta cDNA. ARM-PCR, slightly modified, supplied the TCR beta libraries through three nested multiplex PCR rounds. Forward primers for TRBV1-TRBV30 and a C-beta reverse primer served the first two PCR rounds, at about 10 cycles each. MiXCR was run by TCRdb on the multiplex PCR reads, yielding one entry per CDR3 protein. The data contain 95,000 to 150,000 distinct CDR3 sequences, 50% to 65% of them seen just once; the ten biggest clones take up roughly a tenth. Sequenced material: liver tumor tissue from sampling region 1. Described subset: tumor region T1, superior pole. These receptors originate from a woman aged 60 to 75 with primary liver carcinoma and hepatitis B virus infection.

Note on this clonotype: Its ends do not fully match the called genes, so a read error is possible. The chain carries TRBV11-2 and TRBJ2-3; unclear D gene. This CDR3 contains 14 residues. CDR1 SGHAT and CDR2 FQNNGV come from the germline V gene. The CDR3 DNA reads TGTGCCGGCAGCTCAGATGGGAGCACAGATACGCAGTATTTT. This sequence encodes CAGSSDGSTDTQYF. Together with reference TRBV11-2 and TRBJ2-3, the CDR3 gives the full variable domain: EAGVAQSPRYKIIEKRQSVAFWCNPISGHATLYWYQQILGQGPKLLIQFQNNGVVDDSQLPKDRFSAERLKGVDSTLKIQPAKLEDSAVYLCAGSSDGSTDTQYFGPGTRLTVL.

On this clonotype itself: A much more abundant neighbour one base away suggests this may be a read error. The chain couples TRBV5-5 to TRBJ1-1; D not resolved. CDR3 size: 12 residues. Germline assignment: CDR1 SGHKS and CDR2 YYEKEE (reference sequence). The CDR3 loop reads CARSSPNTEAFF. CDR3 DNA sequence: TGTGCCAGGAGCTCCCCGAACACTGAAGCTTTCTTT.

A note on this clonotype: This could be a read error, since a much larger clone is one nucleotide away. The J gene is TRBJ2-3, the V gene TRBV6-6; 8 bases are shared with TRBD1. Germline-derived CDR1 and CDR2 are MNHNY and SVGAGI (reference sequence). The CDR3 contains 17 residues. DNA of the CDR3: TGTGTCAGCAATTCCCGCTCAGGGGGCCCCGGGGGAGATACGCAGTATTTT. Its translation: CVSNSRSGGPGGDTQYF.

This clonotype was counted ten times or more. V usage is TRBV13 and J usage is TRBJ1-2; D uncertain. This CDR3 has 14 amino acids. V lost 5 bases and J lost 5, with 15 bases in between. Germline assignment: CDR1 PRHDT and CDR2 FYEKMQ (reference sequence). As DNA, the CDR3 is TGTGCCAGCAGCCGCACAAAGGTGCGGTATGGCTACACCTTC. Protein sequence: CASSRTKVRYGYTF.

This clonotype occurred many times. The V and J genes are TRBV2 and TRBJ1-1; D call uncertain. V was trimmed by 7 bases and J by 5 bases, leaving 11 bases between them. Germline CDR1 and CDR2: SNHLY and FYNNEI. The CDR3 is made up of 12 amino acids. This CDR3 is CASTDTGTEAFF. The DNA for the CDR3 is TGTGCCAGCACCGATACGGGAACTGAAGCTTTCTTT. Full variable domain (outside the CDR3, taken from reference TRBV2 and TRBJ1-1): EPEVTQTPSHQVTQMGQEVILRCVPISNHLYFYWYRQILGQKVEFLVSFYNNEISEKSEIFDDQFSVERPDGSNFTLKIRSTKLEDSAMYFCASTDTGTEAFFGQGTRLTVV.

Comments on this clonotype: This sequence may be a read error, since a much larger clone differs from it by one base. The gene calls are TRBV12-3 or TRBV12-4 and TRBJ1-5, with D perhaps TRBD1 (6 bases). The ends were cut back, 5 bases at V and 3 bases at J, with 14 bases in the middle. The CDR3 sequence is 15 residues long. The DNA of the CDR3 is TGTGCCAGCAGTAAACAGGGAGTGAACAATCAGCCCCAGCATTTT. This translates into CASSKQGVNNQPQHF.

The rearrangement links TRBV7-9 to TRBJ2-7; possible D gene TRBD1, 5 bases. The CDR3 length is 13 residues. V was shortened by 5 bases and J by 3 bases, with 11 bases between the two germline ends. The germline V gene has CDR1 SEHNR and CDR2 FQNEAQ (reference sequence). CDR3 loop: CASSPGQGYEQYF. The CDR3 DNA reads TGTGCCAGCAGCCCCGGGCAGGGCTACGAGCAGTACTTC. Based on the CDR3 plus reference TRBV7-9 and TRBJ2-7, the full variable domain is DTGVSQNPRHKITKRGQNVTFRCDPISEHNRLYWYRQTLGQGPEFLTYFQNEAQLEKSRLLSDRFSAERPKGSFSTLEIQRTEQGDSAMYLCASSPGQGYEQYFGPGTRLTVT.

This clonotype was seen only once. A much larger clonotype is one base distant, so this may be a read error. V gene TRBV29-1 combines with J gene TRBJ2-1, with TRBD1 as a possible D gene (5 bases). The germline V and J ends were trimmed by 6 bases and 3 bases, with 15 bases remaining between them. CDR1 is SQVTM, CDR2 ANQGSEA, per germline. The CDR3 sequence is 14 residues long. The CDR3 here is CSVHQGGIYNEQFF. The CDR3 nucleotides are TGCAGCGTCCATCAGGGCGGCATCTACAATGAGCAGTTCTTC.

As concerns this clonotype: Since no conserved phenylalanine or tryptophan closes the CDR3, a read error is the likely cause. This chain connects TRBV6-1 to TRBJ2-7; 7 nucleotides align to TRBD2. Germline trimming cut 7 bases from V and 2 bases from J; bases unmatched to any gene: 11. CDR1 MNHNS and CDR2 SASEGT come from the germline V gene. This CDR3 comprises 15 residues. The CDR3 spells CASTWGGPGTYEQYL. In DNA, the CDR3 is TGTGCCAGCACCTGGGGAGGGCCAGGGACCTACGAGCAGTACTTA.

This CDR3 is CAWAVLGTYGYTF. DNA of the CDR3: TGTGCCTGGGCCGTGCTGGGGACCTATGGCTACACCTTC. The gene calls are TRBV30 and TRBJ1-2; D is possibly TRBD1 (5 bases). The germline V gene has CDR1 GTSNPN and CDR2 SVGIG (reference sequence). The CDR3 runs 13 residues. The germline V and J ends were trimmed by 5 bases and 4 bases, with 14 bases remaining between them.

Points on this clonotype: A much larger clone lies one base from this, so it may be a read error. It is likely a read error, because the conserved phenylalanine at the end of the CDR3 is missing. V is TRBV12-3 or TRBV12-4 and J is TRBJ2-7; 9 nucleotides align to TRBD1. J was trimmed by 6 bases and V by 7 bases; bases with no gene match: 10. The CDR3 consists of 14 residues. The CDR3 is CASNKDRGSREQYL. In nucleotides, the CDR3 is TGTGCCAGCAACAAGGACAGGGGCTCTCGCGAGCAGTACCTC.

Concerning this clonotype itself: At one end the junction does not follow the germline gene, possibly because of a read error. J is TRBJ2-3 and V is TRBV12-5; TRBD2 matches at 14 bases. CDR1 is LGHNT and CDR2 is FRNRAP in the germline V gene. The CDR3 is 16 amino acids. This CDR3 reads CASSNGLAGGTDTQYF. As DNA, the CDR3 is TGTGCTAGTAGTAACGGACTAGCGGGAGGCACAGATACTCAGTATTTT.

In regard to this clonotype: The junction departs from the called germline gene at one end, perhaps through a read error. The chain combines TRBV6-5 with TRBJ1-2; D is unresolved. The germline V gene has CDR1 MNHEY and CDR2 SVGAGI. The CDR3 totals 13 residues. Here the CDR3 DNA reads TGCGCCAGCAGTTACGTGGGATCCTATGGCTACACCTTC. It yields the protein CASSYVGSYGYTF.

This clonotype was counted a single time. Given a much more abundant clone one base away, this may be a read error. This chain uses TRBV29-1 with TRBJ2-1; D is uncertain. V was cut by 0 bases and J by 0 bases, with 12 bases left in between. The germline CDR1 and CDR2 sequences are SQVTM and ANQGSEA. The CDR3 is made up of 16 amino acids. The chain's CDR3 is CSVEDRSVSSYNEQFF. CDR3 in DNA: TGCAGCGTTGAAGATCGGAGCGTGAGCTCCTACAATGAGCAGTTCTTC.

Note on this clonotype: A read error may explain this, as a much larger clone is one base away. The gene calls are TRBV5-6 and TRBJ2-3; TRBD1 agrees at 7 bases. Germline lookup yields CDR1 SGHDT and CDR2 YYEEEE. This CDR3 comprises 15 residues. CDR3 sequence: CASSRGTGVADTHYF. DNA for the CDR3: TGTGCCAGCAGTAGGGGTACAGGGGTCGCAGATACGCACTATTTT.

The V call is TRBV20-1, the J call TRBJ2-1; the D is unclear. The germline V and J ends were trimmed by 0 bases and 0 bases, with 12 bases remaining between them. The germline V gene has CDR1 DFQATT and CDR2 SNEGSKA (reference sequence). This CDR3 has 16 amino acids. The CDR3 DNA sequence: TGCAGTGCTAGAGATCAACTACTCAGCTCCTACAATGAGCAGTTCTTC. The encoded protein is CSARDQLLSSYNEQFF.

This clonotype was counted a few times. V usage is TRBV28 and J usage is TRBJ2-3, with D perhaps TRBD1 or TRBD2 (5 bases each). The V gene's germline CDR1 is MDHEN and CDR2 SYDVKM. Trimming removed 5 bases at V and 2 bases at J, with 14 bases between. This CDR3 has 15 residues. This CDR3 is CASSPPKGTTDTQYF. CDR3 coding DNA: TGTGCCAGCAGTCCCCCTAAGGGGACCACAGATACGCAGTATTTT. The complete variable domain, with remaining parts taken from reference TRBV28 and TRBJ2-3, reads DVKVTQSSRYLVKRTGEKVFLECVQDMDHENMFWYRQDPGLGLRLIYFSYDVKMKEKGDIPEGYSVSREKKERFSLILESASTNQTSMYLCASSPPKGTTDTQYFGPGTRLTVL.